The clone carrying this T cell receptor beta chain was seen only once. Both 60 Vbeta primers and 13 Jbeta primers went into the PCR. The protocol was immunoSEQ multiplex PCR, while the TCRdb copy is restricted to in-frame clones and leaves out a portion. The sample lists tens of thousands of clones, more than 80% occurring once. These data originate in a study of cytomegalovirus exposure and HLA in healthy donors. This receptor was taken from a woman under 40 in good health and CMV-seronegative. Sequenced material: PBMCs.

The CDR3 protein is CASSSQQGNYGYTF. CDR3 in DNA: TGTGCCAGCAGCTCCCAACAGGGGAACTATGGCTACACCTTC. The chain joins TRBV7-2 to TRBJ1-2; 7 bases fit TRBD1. The CDR3 consists of 14 residues. The trim removed 4 bases at V and 2 bases at J, leaving 4 bases unmatched. Germline lookup yields CDR1 SGHTA and CDR2 FQGNSA.